This TCR beta chain was identified during a study of cytomegalovirus exposure and HLA in healthy donors. General study findings and limits: A missense DCLRE1C variant was associated with V- and J-gene trimming of TCR beta chains in a later analysis, and an independent cohort replicated the association.

About this clone itself: Antigen specificity is unknown.

The PCR employed 60 Vbeta primers together with 13 Jbeta primers. The repertoire was sequenced with immunoSEQ multiplex PCR; TCRdb's copy has only in-frame clones and lacks some. The sample gives fewer than 250,000 clones, roughly 81% of which show up once; around 3.3% is in the top ten. The CDR3 runs 13 residues. Trimming left V 0 bases short and J 4 bases short, with 6 bases between. The germline V gene has CDR1 MNHEY and CDR2 SVGAGI. Sequenced sample: PBMCs. The rearrangement uses TRBV6-5 and TRBJ1-2; no reliable D call. The origin of this receptor is a woman in her twenties or thirties in good health and CMV-seropositive. The CDR3: CASSYSSTYGYTF. CDR3 coding DNA: TGTGCCAGCAGTTACTCGAGCACCTATGGCTACACCTTC.